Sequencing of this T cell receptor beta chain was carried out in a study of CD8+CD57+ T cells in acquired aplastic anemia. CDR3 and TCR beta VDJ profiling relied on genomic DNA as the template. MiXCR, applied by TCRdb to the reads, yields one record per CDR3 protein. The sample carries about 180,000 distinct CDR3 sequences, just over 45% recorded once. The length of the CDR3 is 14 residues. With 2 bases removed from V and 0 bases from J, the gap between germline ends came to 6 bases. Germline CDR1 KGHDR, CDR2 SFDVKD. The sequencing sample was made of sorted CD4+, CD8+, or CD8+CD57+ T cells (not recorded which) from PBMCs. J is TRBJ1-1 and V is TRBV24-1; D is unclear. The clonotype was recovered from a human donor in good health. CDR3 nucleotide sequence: TGTGCCACCAGTGATTCTAACTTGAACACTGAAGCTTTCTTT. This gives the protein CATSDSNLNTEAFF.